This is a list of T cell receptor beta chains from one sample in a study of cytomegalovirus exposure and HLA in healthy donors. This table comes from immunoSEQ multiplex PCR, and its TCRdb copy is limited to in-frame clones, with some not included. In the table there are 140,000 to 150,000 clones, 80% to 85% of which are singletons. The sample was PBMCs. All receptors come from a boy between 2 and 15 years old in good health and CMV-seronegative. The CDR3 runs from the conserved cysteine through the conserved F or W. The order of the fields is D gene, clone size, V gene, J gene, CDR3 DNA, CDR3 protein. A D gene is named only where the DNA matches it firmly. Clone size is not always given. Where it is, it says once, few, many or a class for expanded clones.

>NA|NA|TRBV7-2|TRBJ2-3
TGTGCCAGCACAGAAGGGGGGGGAGGACACACAGATACGCAGTATTTT
CASTEGGGGHTDTQYF
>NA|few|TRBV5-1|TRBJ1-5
TGCGCCAGCAGCTTGGGCCAGGGCTCGCAGCCCCAGCATTTT
CASSLGQGSQPQHF
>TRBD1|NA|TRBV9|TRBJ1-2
TGTGCCAGCAGCGTACTACACGAGGACAGGGGTGGTGGCTACACCTTC
CASSVLHEDRGGGYTF
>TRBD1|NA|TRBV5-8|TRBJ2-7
TGTGCCAGCAGCTTGGGGGGACAGGGAAACTACGAGCAGTACTTC
CASSLGGQGNYEQYF
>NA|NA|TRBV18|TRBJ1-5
TGTGCCAGCTCACCCCTGGGGCAGCAAAATAGCAATCAGCCCCAGCATTTT
CASSPLGQQNSNQPQHF
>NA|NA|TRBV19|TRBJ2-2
TGTGCCAGTAGCCGCTTTAGCGCAGACCCCGGGGAGCTGTTTTTT
CASSRFSADPGELFF
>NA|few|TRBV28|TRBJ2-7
TGTGCCAGCACTCCTCCGACAGGCCTCTCCTACGAGCAGTACTTC
CASTPPTGLSYEQYF
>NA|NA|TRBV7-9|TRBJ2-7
TGTGCCAGCAGCCACGAGAGCGAGCAGTACTTC
CASSHESEQYF
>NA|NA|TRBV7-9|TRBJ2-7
TGTGCCAGCAGCATAAACGACAGGACCTCCTACGAGCAGTACTTC
CASSINDRTSYEQYF
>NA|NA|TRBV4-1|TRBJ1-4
TGCGCCAGCAGCCAAGAACTTCGTACTGCAACTAATGAAAAACTGTTTTTT
CASSQELRTATNEKLFF
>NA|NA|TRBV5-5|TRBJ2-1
TGTGCCAGCAGCCTGACCGGGACAAATCAACTGGGCAATGAGCAGTTCTTC
CASSLTGTNQLGNEQFF
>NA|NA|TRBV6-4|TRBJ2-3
TGTGCCAGCAGTGAGACGGGGTCCACAGATACGCAGTATTTT
CASSETGSTDTQYF
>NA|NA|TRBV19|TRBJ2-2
TGTGCCAGTAGTATTACCGGGAGCACCGGGGAGCTGTTTTTT
CASSITGSTGELFF